Sequencing of this T cell receptor beta chain was carried out in a study of blood T cells in healthy people across ages. In the case of this clonotype: Antigen specificity is unknown.

Study results and limitations: TCR beta diversity tracked closely with naive T cell percentage. Getting older went along with TCR beta diversity per million T cells dropping roughly linearly.

The study drew donors from healthy Caucasian individuals in Russia aged about 6 to 100. PBMCs were isolated at a quantity of at least 6 million per sample. The second PCR ran 7 to 11 cycles with a sample-barcoded 5' primer and J-beta primers. TCRdb reprocessed the 5' RACE reads via MiXCR and lists one record per CDR3 protein. The data show around 850,000 distinct CDR3 sequences, roughly 35% seen once. The receptor was derived from a man between 18 and 35 years old in good health. The sequenced sample was blood.

The CDR3 coding sequence is TGTGCCAGCAGCCCGAATGATGGCACAGATACGCAGTATTTT. Amino acids: CASSPNDGTDTQYF. V is TRBV9 and J is TRBJ2-3, with unresolved D. The germline V gene has CDR1 SGDLS and CDR2 YYNGEE. This CDR3 comprises 14 residues. The ends were cut back, 4 bases at V and 1 base at J, with 10 bases in the middle. The full variable domain, with the rest looked up from reference TRBV9 and TRBJ2-3, is DSGVTQTPKHLITATGQRVTLRCSPRSGDLSVYWYQQSLDQGLQFLIQYYNGEERAKGNILERFSAQQFPDLHSELNLSSLELGDSALYFCASSPNDGTDTQYFGPGTRLTVL.